The 27 T cell receptor beta chains given below trace back to one sample, sequenced in a study of blood T cell repertoires in COVID-19. Assay used: immunoSEQ multiplex PCR; TCRdb lists only in-frame clones, some missing. The sample includes more than 95,000 clones, approximately 80% seen only once; the top ten take 10% to 15%. The source material was peripheral blood. Every receptor here comes from a human donor in a cohort sampled during active or convalescent COVID-19.

CDR3 loop: CASSGRGETQYF. Written as DNA, the CDR3 is TGTGCCAGCAGCGGGAGGGGGGAGACCCAGTACTTC. This rearrangement joins TRBV7-9 to TRBJ2-5; D is perhaps TRBD2 (7 bases). CDR1 and CDR2 (germline): SEHNR, FQNEAQ (reference sequence). V was cut by 5 bases and J by 5 bases, with 9 bases left in between. The CDR3 is 12 residues long.

The chain is built from TRBV3-1 (or the pseudogene TRBV3-2) and TRBJ2-2, with 8 bases fitting TRBD1. Germline V gives CDR1 LGHDT, CDR2 YNNKEL (reference sequence). The CDR3 covers 15 residues. Losses at the gene ends were 6 bases for V and 1 base for J; bases not matched to a gene: 4. The CDR3 protein is CASRPGTGNTGELFF. The CDR3 DNA reads TGTGCCAGCAGGCCCGGGACAGGGAACACCGGGGAGCTGTTTTTT.

V is TRBV13 and J is TRBJ2-1, with D perhaps TRBD2 (6 bases). Germline V lookup: CDR1 PRHDT, CDR2 FYEKMQ (reference sequence). V dropped 8 bases and J dropped 2 bases, with 19 bases sitting between them. The CDR3 spans 16 residues. The DNA for the CDR3 is TGTGCCAGCCGAAACCGGAGGGAAGGGACCTACAATGAGCAGTTCTTC. As protein: CASRNRREGTYNEQFF.

The V gene is TRBV2, the J gene TRBJ1-6, with a tentative D call TRBD1 (5 bases). V was clipped by 4 bases and J by 7 bases, with 11 bases between them. The CDR3 is made up of 14 amino acids. CDR1 is SNHLY and CDR2 is FYNNEI in the germline V gene. The CDR3 loop is CASSGETENSPLHF. CDR3 DNA: TGTGCCAGCAGTGGCGAGACAGAGAATTCACCCCTCCACTTT.

This chain uses TRBV10-3 with TRBJ2-5, with D tentatively TRBD1 (6 bases). Germline assignment: CDR1 ENHRY and CDR2 SYGVKD. V was trimmed by 7 bases and J by 2 bases, leaving 14 bases between them. This CDR3 comprises 14 residues. This chain's CDR3 is CAITGDNRQETQYF. CDR3 nucleotide sequence: TGTGCCATCACCGGGGACAATAGGCAAGAGACCCAGTACTTC.

V and J are TRBV25-1 and TRBJ1-2; D remains ambiguous. The CDR3 length is 10 residues. Trimming cost V 0 bases and J 14 bases, with 7 bases left between them. CDR1 is MGHDK and CDR2 is SYGVNS in the germline V gene. CDR3 amino acids: CASSEYPGTF. CDR3 bases: TGTGCCAGCAGTGAATATCCGGGAACCTTC.

This chain connects TRBV12-3 or TRBV12-4 to TRBJ1-1; 7 bases are shared with TRBD1. CDR3 length: 13 residues. Trimming cost V 1 base and J 11 bases; bases outside gene matches: 7. This CDR3 is CASSLEGQRGAFF. The CDR3, as DNA: TGTGCCAGCAGTTTAGAGGGACAGCGAGGGGCTTTCTTT.

This clone was seen only once. This chain links TRBV15 with TRBJ2-1; TRBD2 aligns across 7 bases. With V trimmed by 0 bases and J by 1 base, 6 bases remained unmatched. This CDR3 has 17 amino acids. Germline V gene lookup returns CDR1 LNHNV and CDR2 YYDKDF (reference sequence). The CDR3 coding sequence is TGTGCCACCAGCAGAGAGGGGACTATTTGGTCCTACAATGAGCAGTTCTTC. As protein: CATSREGTIWSYNEQFF.

The chain employs TRBV29-1 and TRBJ1-5; possibly TRBD1 for D (5 bases). Germline V CDR1 and CDR2: SQVTM, ANQGSEA. V lost 4 bases to trimming and J lost 3 bases, with 13 bases between them. The CDR3 is made up of 14 amino acids. The CDR3 DNA follows: TGCAGCGTTGCTACGGGAGGGGACAATCAGCCCCAGCATTTT. This sequence encodes CSVATGGDNQPQHF.

This clone was seen a few times. The chain recombines TRBV7-2 with TRBJ2-2, with TRBD1 identical over 7 bases. Trimming took 7 bases from V and 1 from J; bases not matched to a gene: 6. The CDR3 is 15 residues long. Germline loops: CDR1 SGHTA, CDR2 FQGNSA. DNA for the CDR3: TGTGCCAGCAACTTTAGGGACAGGAACACCGGGGAGCTGTTTTTT. Protein sequence: CASNFRDRNTGELFF.

This sequence joins TRBV7-9 and TRBJ2-3; 8 bases match TRBD2. The CDR3 covers 14 residues. Trimming removed 7 bases from V and 3 bases from J; junction bases left unmatched: 6. The germline gives CDR1 SEHNR, CDR2 FQNEAQ (reference sequence). DNA of the CDR3: TGTGCCAGCAACAGCGGGGGATCTACAGATACGCAGTATTTT. It translates to CASNSGGSTDTQYF.

V usage is TRBV15 and J usage is TRBJ1-6; D perhaps matches TRBD1 (5 bases). CDR1 LNHNV and CDR2 YYDKDF come from the germline V gene (reference sequence). This CDR3 region has 15 residues. V shed 0 bases and J shed 9 bases, with 12 bases lying between them. CDR3 nucleotide sequence: TGTGCCACCAGCAGAGATCTTGGCAGGGTTTCACCCCTCCACTTT. Its protein is CATSRDLGRVSPLHF.

A few counts support this clone. The J gene is TRBJ1-6, the V gene TRBV11-2; 10 positions match TRBD1. J lost 10 bases, V lost 3 bases, and 3 bases had no gene match. CDR3 length: 14 residues. CDR1 and CDR2 (germline): SGHAT, FQNNGV. Written as DNA, the CDR3 is TGTGCCAGCAGCTTGGGACAGGGGTGGTCACCCCTCCACTTT. This sequence encodes CASSLGQGWSPLHF.

The V and J genes are TRBV6-5 and TRBJ2-7, with D perhaps TRBD1 (6 bases). V was cut by 7 bases and J by 0 bases, with 13 bases left in between. The CDR3 has 14 amino acids. CDR1 and CDR2 (germline): MNHEY, SVGAGI. The CDR3: CASIIRGGSYEQYF. CDR3 DNA sequence: TGTGCCAGCATTATCCGAGGGGGCTCCTACGAGCAGTACTTC.

V usage is TRBV5-6 and J usage is TRBJ1-3; D remains ambiguous. Trimming removed 1 base from V and 2 bases from J, with 7 bases in between. Germline loops: CDR1 SGHDT, CDR2 YYEEEE. This CDR3 spans 14 amino acids. The CDR3 here is CASSLSGTGNTIYF. In DNA, the CDR3 is TGTGCCAGCAGCTTGTCCGGGACTGGAAACACCATATATTTT.

V and J are TRBV5-1 and TRBJ1-1; 8 nucleotides line up with TRBD1. The CDR3 spans 17 residues. Germline loops: CDR1 SGHRS, CDR2 YFSETQ. V shed 0 bases, J shed 5 bases, and the junction held 12 bases outside the gene matches. The CDR3 DNA reads as TGCGCCAGCAGCTTGGCCGGGGCAGGGGGCCTGGGGACTGAAGCTTTCTTT. It specifies CASSLAGAGGLGTEAFF.

The chain couples TRBV28 to TRBJ2-7, with D perhaps TRBD1 (6 bases). Looked up from germline, CDR1 is MDHEN and CDR2 is SYDVKM. This CDR3 has 12 amino acids. Deletions cut 7 bases from V and 6 bases from J, with 13 bases between. The CDR3 here is CASKGVLGEQYF. Here the CDR3 DNA reads TGTGCCAGCAAGGGGGTTTTAGGCGAGCAGTACTTC.

This chain joins TRBV29-1 and TRBJ2-7; D possibly corresponds to TRBD2 (6 bases). There are 11 residues in the CDR3. V gave up 7 bases and J gave up 0 bases, with 7 bases separating them. CDR1 is SQVTM and CDR2 is ANQGSEA in the germline V gene. CDR3 coding DNA: TGCAGCGCGGGACTCTCCTACGAGCAGTACTTC. Translation: CSAGLSYEQYF.

The chain couples TRBV2 to TRBJ1-2, with 10 bases matching TRBD1. The CDR3 consists of 15 residues. Germline lookup yields CDR1 SNHLY and CDR2 FYNNEI. Losses at the gene ends were 4 bases for V and 1 base for J; bases not matched to a gene: 3. CDR3 region: CASSADRGLNYGYTF. As DNA, the CDR3 is TGTGCCAGCAGTGCCGACAGGGGGCTTAACTATGGCTACACCTTC. The complete variable domain, with remaining parts taken from reference TRBV2 and TRBJ1-2, reads EPEVTQTPSHQVTQMGQEVILRCVPISNHLYFYWYRQILGQKVEFLVSFYNNEISEKSEIFDDQFSVERPDGSNFTLKIRSTKLEDSAMYFCASSADRGLNYGYTFGSGTRLTVV.

The chain combines TRBV6-5 with TRBJ2-1; D is possibly TRBD1 (6 bases). Germline V lookup: CDR1 MNHEY, CDR2 SVGAGI. This CDR3 comprises 13 residues. The V and J ends lost 9 bases and 6 bases respectively, with 15 bases between them. The CDR3 region has the DNA TGTGCCAGTCTCAAACAGGGCTCCAATGAGCAGTTCTTC. This encodes CASLKQGSNEQFF.

V gene TRBV11-2 combines with J gene TRBJ1-1, with D unresolved. Trimming cost V 5 bases and J 3 bases, with 7 bases left between them. Germline V gene lookup returns CDR1 SGHAT and CDR2 FQNNGV. The CDR3 has 12 residues. CDR3 loop: CASSVGYTEAFF. CDR3 sequence (DNA): TGTGCCAGCAGCGTCGGGTACACTGAAGCTTTCTTT. The full variable domain, in which reference TRBV11-2 and TRBJ1-1 provide the parts outside the CDR3, is EAGVAQSPRYKIIEKRQSVAFWCNPISGHATLYWYQQILGQGPKLLIQFQNNGVVDDSQLPKDRFSAERLKGVDSTLKIQPAKLEDSAVYLCASSVGYTEAFFGQGTRLTVV.

The rearrangement uses TRBV19 and TRBJ1-2; D unresolved. Germline assignment: CDR1 LNHDA and CDR2 SQIVND (reference sequence). The CDR3 loop spans 12 amino acids. V gave up 4 bases and J gave up 6 bases, with 9 bases separating them. The CDR3 nucleotides read TGTGCCAGTAGTAACTACGGAAATGGCTACACCTTC. Amino acid sequence: CASSNYGNGYTF.

The chain has TRBV28 and TRBJ1-6, with D uncertain. The CDR3 contains 16 residues. Germline V gene sequence: CDR1 MDHEN, CDR2 SYDVKM. Trimming took off 7 bases at V and 2 bases at J, with 15 bases between the two ends. As DNA, the CDR3 is TGTGCCAGCACCTCGGGTGGATCGCCCTATAATTCACCCCTCCACTTT. It translates to CASTSGGSPYNSPLHF.

This clone was seen more than once but under ten times. As DNA, the CDR3 is TGTGCCAGCAGCCCCCCTTACGGGTCTTCACCCCTCCACTTT. This sequence encodes CASSPPYGSSPLHF. The genes are TRBV7-2 and TRBJ1-6; D remains unclear. The V and J ends lost 5 bases and 9 bases respectively, with 14 bases between them. This CDR3 contains 14 residues. Germline V gene lookup returns CDR1 SGHTA and CDR2 FQGNSA.

The count of this clone is one. This chain connects TRBV11-2 to TRBJ2-7; D remains ambiguous. The CDR3 sequence is 12 residues long. V lost 1 base to trimming and J lost 9 bases, with 10 bases between them. Germline V gene lookup returns CDR1 SGHAT and CDR2 FQNNGV. The CDR3 DNA is TGTGCCAGCAGCTTAGCCCCAGGCCTGCAGTACTTC. Translation gives CASSLAPGLQYF.

This sequence joins TRBV5-1 and TRBJ1-1, with D possibly TRBD1 on 6 matching bases. The V gene lost 0 bases and the J gene lost 5 bases, with 11 bases spanning the gap. The CDR3 loop spans 14 amino acids. Per the germline V gene, CDR1 is SGHRS and CDR2 is YFSETQ. The DNA of the CDR3 is TGCGCCAGCAGCTTGGCACAGGGTGGGACTGAAGCTTTCTTT. Protein product: CASSLAQGGTEAFF. The whole variable domain, remainder taken from reference TRBV5-1 and TRBJ1-1, is KAGVTQTPRYLIKTRGQQVTLSCSPISGHRSVSWYQQTPGQGLQFLFEYFSETQRNKGNFPGRFSGRQFSNSRSEMNVSTLELGDSALYLCASSLAQGGTEAFFGQGTRLTVV.

The J gene is TRBJ1-1, the V gene TRBV7-9, with 10 nucleotides matching TRBD1. The V segment lost 5 bases and the J segment 5 bases; nucleotides outside the gene matches: 8. This CDR3 contains 15 residues. The germline CDR1 and CDR2 sequences are SEHNR and FQNEAQ (reference sequence). CDR3 sequence: CASSPAGTGATEAFF. CDR3 coding DNA: TGTGCCAGCAGCCCCGCGGGGACAGGGGCGACTGAAGCTTTCTTT. Complete variable domain (other parts from reference TRBV7-9 and TRBJ1-1): DTGVSQNPRHKITKRGQNVTFRCDPISEHNRLYWYRQTLGQGPEFLTYFQNEAQLEKSRLLSDRFSAERPKGSFSTLEIQRTEQGDSAMYLCASSPAGTGATEAFFGQGTRLTVV.